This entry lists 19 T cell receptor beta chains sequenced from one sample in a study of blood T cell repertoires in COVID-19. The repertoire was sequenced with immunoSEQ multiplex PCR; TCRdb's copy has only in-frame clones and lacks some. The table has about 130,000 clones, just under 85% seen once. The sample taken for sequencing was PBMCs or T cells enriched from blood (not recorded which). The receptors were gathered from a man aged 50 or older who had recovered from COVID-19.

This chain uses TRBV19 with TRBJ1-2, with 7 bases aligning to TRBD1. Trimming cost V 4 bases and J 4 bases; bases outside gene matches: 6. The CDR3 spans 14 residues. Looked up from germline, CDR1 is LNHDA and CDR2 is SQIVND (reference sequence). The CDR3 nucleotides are TGTGCCAGTAGTACCCGGGGACAGCTCTATGGCTACACCTTC. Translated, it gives CASSTRGQLYGYTF. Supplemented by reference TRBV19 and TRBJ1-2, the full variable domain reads DGGITQSPKYLFRKEGQNVTLSCEQNLNHDAMYWYRQDPGQGLRLIYYSQIVNDFQKGDIAEGYSVSREKKESFPLTVTSAQKNPTAFYLCASSTRGQLYGYTFGSGTRLTVV.

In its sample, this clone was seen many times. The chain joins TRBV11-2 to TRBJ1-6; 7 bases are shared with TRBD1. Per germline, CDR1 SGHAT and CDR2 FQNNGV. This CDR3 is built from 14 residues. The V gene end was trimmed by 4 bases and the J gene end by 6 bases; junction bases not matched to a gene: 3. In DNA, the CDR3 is TGTGCCAGCAGCTCTCCAGGGGGTAATTCACCCCTCCACTTT. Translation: CASSSPGGNSPLHF.

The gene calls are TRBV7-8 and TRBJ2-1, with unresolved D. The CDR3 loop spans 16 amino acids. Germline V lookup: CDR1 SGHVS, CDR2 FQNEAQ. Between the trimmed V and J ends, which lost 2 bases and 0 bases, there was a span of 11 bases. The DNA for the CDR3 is TGTGCCAGCAGCTTACGCGGAAAAAGCTCCTACAATGAGCAGTTCTTC. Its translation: CASSLRGKSSYNEQFF.

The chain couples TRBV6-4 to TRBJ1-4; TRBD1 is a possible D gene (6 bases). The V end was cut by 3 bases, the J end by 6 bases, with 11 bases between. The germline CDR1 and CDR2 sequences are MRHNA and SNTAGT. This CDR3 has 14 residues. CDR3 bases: TGTGCCAGCAGTGAAGTTCCAGGGGATGAAAAACTGTTTTTT. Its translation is CASSEVPGDEKLFF.

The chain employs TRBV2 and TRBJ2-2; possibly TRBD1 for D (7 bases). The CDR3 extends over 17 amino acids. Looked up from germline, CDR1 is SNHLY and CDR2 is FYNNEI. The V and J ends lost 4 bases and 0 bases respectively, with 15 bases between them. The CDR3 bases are TGTGCCAGCAGTGCGTCCAGGGGGGAAGCGAACACCGGGGAGCTGTTTTTT. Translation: CASSASRGEANTGELFF.

The CDR3 sequence: CASSFSRGYQETQYF. The CDR3 region has the DNA TGTGCCAGCAGCTTTTCAAGGGGGTACCAAGAGACCCAGTACTTC. The chain recombines TRBV6-5 with TRBJ2-5, with D perhaps matching TRBD1 (6 bases). From germline, CDR1 is MNHEY and CDR2 SVGAGI. V was trimmed by 6 bases and J by 0 bases, leaving 14 bases between them. The CDR3 spans 15 residues.

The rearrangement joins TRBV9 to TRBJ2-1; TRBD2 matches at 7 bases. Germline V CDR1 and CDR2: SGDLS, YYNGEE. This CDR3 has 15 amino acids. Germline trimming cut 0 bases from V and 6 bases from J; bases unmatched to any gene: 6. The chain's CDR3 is CASSVGRGVGNEQFF. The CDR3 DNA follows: TGTGCCAGCAGCGTAGGCCGGGGGGTAGGCAATGAGCAGTTCTTC.

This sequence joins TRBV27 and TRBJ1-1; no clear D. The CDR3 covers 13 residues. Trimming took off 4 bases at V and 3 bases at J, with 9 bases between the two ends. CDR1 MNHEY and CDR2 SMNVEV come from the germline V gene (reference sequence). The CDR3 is CASSWALHTEAFF. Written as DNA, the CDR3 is TGTGCCAGCAGTTGGGCCTTGCACACTGAAGCTTTCTTT.

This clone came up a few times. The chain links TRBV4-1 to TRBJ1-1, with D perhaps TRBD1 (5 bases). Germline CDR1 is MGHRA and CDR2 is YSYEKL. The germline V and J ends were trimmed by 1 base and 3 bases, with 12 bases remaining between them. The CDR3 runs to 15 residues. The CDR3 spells CASSQVQGRYTEAFF. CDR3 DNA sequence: TGCGCCAGCAGCCAAGTGCAGGGAAGATACACTGAAGCTTTCTTT.

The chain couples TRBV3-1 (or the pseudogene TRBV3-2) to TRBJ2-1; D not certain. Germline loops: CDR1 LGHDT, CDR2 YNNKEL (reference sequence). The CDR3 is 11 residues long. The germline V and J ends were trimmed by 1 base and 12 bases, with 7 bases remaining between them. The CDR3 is CASSQGSGQFF. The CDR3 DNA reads TGTGCCAGCAGCCAAGGATCGGGGCAGTTCTTC.

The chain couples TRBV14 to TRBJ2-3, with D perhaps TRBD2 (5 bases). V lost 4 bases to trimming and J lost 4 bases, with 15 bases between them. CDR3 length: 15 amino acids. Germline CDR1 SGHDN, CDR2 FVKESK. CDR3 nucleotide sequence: TGTGCCAGCAGCCGCCAACCGGGTAGCGCAGATACGCAGTATTTT. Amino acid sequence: CASSRQPGSADTQYF.

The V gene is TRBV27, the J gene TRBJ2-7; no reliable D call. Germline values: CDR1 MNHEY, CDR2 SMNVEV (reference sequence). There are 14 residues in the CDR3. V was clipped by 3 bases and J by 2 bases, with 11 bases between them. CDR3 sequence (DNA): TGTGCCAGCAGTTTTTTCGGAGAACCCTACGAGCAGTACTTC. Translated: CASSFFGEPYEQYF.

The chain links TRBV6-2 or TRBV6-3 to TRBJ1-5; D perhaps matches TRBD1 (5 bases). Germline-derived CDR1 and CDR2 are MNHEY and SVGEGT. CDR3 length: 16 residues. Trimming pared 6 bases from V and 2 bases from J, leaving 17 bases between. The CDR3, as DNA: TGTGCCAGCAGCCTAAATGACCCGGGGGGCAATCAGCCCCAGCATTTT. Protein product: CASSLNDPGGNQPQHF.

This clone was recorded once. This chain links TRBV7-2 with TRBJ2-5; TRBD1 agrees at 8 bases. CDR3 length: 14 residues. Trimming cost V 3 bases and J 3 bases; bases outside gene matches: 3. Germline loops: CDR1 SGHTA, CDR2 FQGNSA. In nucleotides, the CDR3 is TGTGCCAGCAGCTTGCAGGGGGCAGAAGAGACCCAGTACTTC. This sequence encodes CASSLQGAEETQYF.

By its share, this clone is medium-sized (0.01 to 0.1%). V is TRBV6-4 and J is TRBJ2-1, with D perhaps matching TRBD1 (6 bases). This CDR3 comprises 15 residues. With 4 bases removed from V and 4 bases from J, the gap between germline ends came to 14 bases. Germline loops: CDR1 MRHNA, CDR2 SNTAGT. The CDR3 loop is CASSVQGEGYNEQFF. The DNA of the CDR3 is TGTGCCAGCAGTGTACAGGGAGAGGGGTACAATGAGCAGTTCTTC.

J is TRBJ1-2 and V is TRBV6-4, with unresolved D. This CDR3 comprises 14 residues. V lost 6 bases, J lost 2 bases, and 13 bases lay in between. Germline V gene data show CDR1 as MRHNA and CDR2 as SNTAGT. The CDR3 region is CASSPSGRNYGYTF. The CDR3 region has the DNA TGTGCCAGCAGCCCTTCAGGTAGAAACTATGGCTACACCTTC.

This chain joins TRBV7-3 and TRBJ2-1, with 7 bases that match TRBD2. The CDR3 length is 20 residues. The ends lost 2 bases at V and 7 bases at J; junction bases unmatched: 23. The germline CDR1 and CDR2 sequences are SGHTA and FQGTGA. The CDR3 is CASSLYGWRFSAGVKNEQFF. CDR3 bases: TGTGCCAGCAGCTTATATGGTTGGAGGTTCTCGGCGGGGGTTAAGAATGAGCAGTTCTTC.

CDR3 sequence: CASSQGQIGEKLFF. The CDR3 DNA reads TGCGCCAGCAGCCAAGGACAGATTGGAGAAAAACTGTTTTTT. The chain combines TRBV4-3 with TRBJ1-4; a weak D match, TRBD1 (5 bases). The CDR3 loop spans 14 amino acids. The ends were cut back, 1 base at V and 8 bases at J, with 11 bases in the middle. CDR1 is LGHNA, CDR2 YSLEER, per germline.

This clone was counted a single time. The chain's CDR3 is CASRGQNTDTQYF. The CDR3 DNA reads as TGCGCCAGCAGGGGACAGAACACAGATACGCAGTATTTT. The chain couples TRBV10-1 to TRBJ2-3, with TRBD1 identical over 7 bases. V lost 6 bases and J lost 2; bases outside the gene matches: 2. In germline, CDR1 is WNHNN, CDR2 SYGVQD (reference sequence). This CDR3 region has 13 residues.